The 4 T cell receptor beta chains presented below share a single source sample, sequenced in a study of blood T cell repertoires in COVID-19. TCRdb keeps only in-frame clones here, not all; method: immunoSEQ multiplex PCR. This table holds 200,000 to 300,000 clones, approximately 87% found once. Input material: peripheral blood. The receptors here all came from a woman aged 45-60 years with acute or convalescent COVID-19.

This rearrangement joins TRBV7-6 to TRBJ1-1; D is ambiguous. Trimming pared 1 base from V and 4 bases from J, leaving 10 bases between. There are 14 residues in the CDR3. Germline V gene lookup returns CDR1 SGHVS and CDR2 FNYEAQ. The chain's CDR3 is CASSLVRGSTEAFF. CDR3 in DNA: TGTGCCAGCAGCTTAGTGCGGGGATCCACTGAAGCTTTCTTT.

DNA for the CDR3: TGTGCCAGCAGTGAGAGCGGGCGGGCCGGGCAGTACTTC. Translation: CASSESGRAGQYF. The chain recombines TRBV25-1 with TRBJ2-7, with D maybe TRBD2 (6 bases). The V end was cut by 3 bases, the J end by 9 bases, with 15 bases between. The CDR3 is made up of 13 amino acids. Per the germline V gene, CDR1 is MGHDK and CDR2 is SYGVNS.

V gene TRBV3-1 (or the pseudogene TRBV3-2) combines with J gene TRBJ2-3, with D tentatively TRBD2 (5 bases). V lost 1 base and J lost 1, with 15 bases in between. The CDR3 runs 17 residues. Per the germline V gene, CDR1 is LGHDT and CDR2 is YNNKEL (reference sequence). CDR3 DNA sequence: TGTGCCAGCAGCCAAGGGTCGAGGACGCGGGGCACAGATACGCAGTATTTT. Protein product: CASSQGSRTRGTDTQYF.

The J gene is TRBJ2-3, the V gene TRBV5-1, with 7 bases lining up with TRBD2. The V and J ends lost 0 bases and 2 bases, in that order; junction bases with no gene match: 3. The CDR3 is 15 residues long. Germline CDR1 is SGHRS and CDR2 is YFSETQ. In DNA form, the CDR3 reads TGCGCCAGCAGCTTGGCTAGCGGTATCACAGATACGCAGTATTTT. As protein: CASSLASGITDTQYF.